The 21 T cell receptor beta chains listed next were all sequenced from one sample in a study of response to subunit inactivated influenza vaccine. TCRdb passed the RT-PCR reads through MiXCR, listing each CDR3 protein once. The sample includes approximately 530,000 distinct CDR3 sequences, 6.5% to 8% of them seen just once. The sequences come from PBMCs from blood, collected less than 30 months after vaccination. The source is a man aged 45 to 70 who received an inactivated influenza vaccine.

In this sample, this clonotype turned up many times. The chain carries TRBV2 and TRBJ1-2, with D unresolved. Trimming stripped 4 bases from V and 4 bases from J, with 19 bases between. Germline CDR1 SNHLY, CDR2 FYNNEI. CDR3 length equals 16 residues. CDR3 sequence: CASSGVPDSPPYGYTF. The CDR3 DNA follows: TGTGCCAGCAGTGGGGTCCCAGACTCTCCACCCTATGGCTACACCTTC.

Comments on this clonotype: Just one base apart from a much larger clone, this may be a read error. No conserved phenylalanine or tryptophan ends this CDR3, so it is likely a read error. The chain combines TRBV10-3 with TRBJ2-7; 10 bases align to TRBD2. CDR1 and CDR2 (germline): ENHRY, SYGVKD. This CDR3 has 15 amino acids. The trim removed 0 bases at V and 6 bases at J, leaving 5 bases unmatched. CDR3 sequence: CAISESSGRQPEQYS. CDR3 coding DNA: TGTGCCATCAGTGAGTCTAGCGGGAGGCAGCCCGAGCAGTACTCC.

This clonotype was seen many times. CDR3 coding DNA: TGCAGTGTAAGGGACAGGGGTAACTACGAGCAGTACTTC. Translating it yields CSVRDRGNYEQYF. The J gene is TRBJ2-7, the V gene TRBV20-1, with TRBD1 matching 10 bases. The length of the CDR3 is 13 residues. The junction had 6 bases not matched to a gene; V was cut back by 7 bases and J by 3 bases. Germline CDR1 is DFQATT and CDR2 is SNEGSKA (reference sequence).

The CDR3 coding sequence is TGCGCCAGCAGCTCTCAGGAGTACCAAGAGACCCAGTACTTC. This translates into CASSSQEYQETQYF. The genes are TRBV5-1 and TRBJ2-5; D not resolved. Germline CDR1 and CDR2: SGHRS and YFSETQ. Trimming pared 3 bases from V and 0 bases from J, leaving 9 bases between. The CDR3 runs to 14 residues. The whole variable domain, remainder taken from reference TRBV5-1 and TRBJ2-5, is KAGVTQTPRYLIKTRGQQVTLSCSPISGHRSVSWYQQTPGQGLQFLFEYFSETQRNKGNFPGRFSGRQFSNSRSEMNVSTLELGDSALYLCASSSQEYQETQYFGPGTRLLVL.

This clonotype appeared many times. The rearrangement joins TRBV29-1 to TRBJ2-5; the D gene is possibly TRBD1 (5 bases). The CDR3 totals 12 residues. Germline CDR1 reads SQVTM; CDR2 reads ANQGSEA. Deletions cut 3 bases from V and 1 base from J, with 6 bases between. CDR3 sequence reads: CSVDRAQETQYF. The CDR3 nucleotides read TGCAGCGTTGACAGGGCCCAAGAGACCCAGTACTTC.

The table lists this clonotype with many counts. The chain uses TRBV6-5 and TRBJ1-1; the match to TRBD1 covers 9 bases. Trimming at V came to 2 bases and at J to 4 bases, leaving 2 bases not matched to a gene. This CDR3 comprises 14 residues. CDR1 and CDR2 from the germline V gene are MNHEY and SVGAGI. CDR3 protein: CASSYDRGTTEAFF. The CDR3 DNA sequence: TGTGCCAGCAGTTACGACAGGGGGACCACTGAAGCTTTCTTT.

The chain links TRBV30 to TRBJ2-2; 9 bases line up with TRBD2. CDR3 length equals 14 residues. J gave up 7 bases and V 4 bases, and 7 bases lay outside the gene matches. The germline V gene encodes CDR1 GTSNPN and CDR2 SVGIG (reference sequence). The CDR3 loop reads CAWKGTSIHGELFF. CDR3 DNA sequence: TGTGCCTGGAAGGGGACTAGCATTCACGGGGAGCTGTTTTTT. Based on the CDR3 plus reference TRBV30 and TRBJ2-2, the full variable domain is SQTIHQWPATLVQPVGSPLSLECTVEGTSNPNLYWYRQAAGRGLQLLFYSVGIGQISSEVPQNLSASRPQDRQFILSSKKLLLSDSGFYLCAWKGTSIHGELFFGEGSRLTVL.

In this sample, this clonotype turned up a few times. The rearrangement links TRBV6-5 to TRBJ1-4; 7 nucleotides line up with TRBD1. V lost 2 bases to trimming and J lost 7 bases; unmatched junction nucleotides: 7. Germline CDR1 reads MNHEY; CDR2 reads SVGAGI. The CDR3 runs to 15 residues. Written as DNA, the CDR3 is TGTGCCAGCAGTTACACGACAGGGATTGCTGAAAAACTGTTTTTT. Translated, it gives CASSYTTGIAEKLFF.

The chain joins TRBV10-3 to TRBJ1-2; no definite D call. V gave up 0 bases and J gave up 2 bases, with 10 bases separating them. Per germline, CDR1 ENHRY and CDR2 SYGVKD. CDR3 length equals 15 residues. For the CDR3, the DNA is TGTGCCATCAGTGAGTCAGGTGTTGGGAACTATGGCTACACCTTC. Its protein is CAISESGVGNYGYTF.

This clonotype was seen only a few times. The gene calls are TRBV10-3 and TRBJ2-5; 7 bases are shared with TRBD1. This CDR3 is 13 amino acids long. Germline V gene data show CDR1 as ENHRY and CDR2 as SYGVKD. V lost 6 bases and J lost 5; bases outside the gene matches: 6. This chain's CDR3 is CAIRVGGEETQYF. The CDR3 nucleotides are TGTGCCATCAGGGTAGGGGGCGAGGAGACCCAGTACTTC.

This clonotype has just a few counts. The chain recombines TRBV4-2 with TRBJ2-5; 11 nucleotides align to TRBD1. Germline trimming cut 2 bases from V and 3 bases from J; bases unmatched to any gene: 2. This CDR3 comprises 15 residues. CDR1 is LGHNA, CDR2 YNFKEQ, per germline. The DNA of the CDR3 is TGTGCCAGCAGCCAAATGGGACAGGGGGAAGAGACCCAGTACTTC. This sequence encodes CASSQMGQGEETQYF.

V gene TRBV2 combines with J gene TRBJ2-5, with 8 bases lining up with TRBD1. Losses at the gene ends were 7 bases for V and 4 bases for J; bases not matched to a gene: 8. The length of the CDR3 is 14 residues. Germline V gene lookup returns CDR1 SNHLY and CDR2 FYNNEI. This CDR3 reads CASNPRGRVETQYF. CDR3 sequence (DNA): TGTGCCAGCAATCCCAGGGGGCGCGTAGAGACCCAGTACTTC.

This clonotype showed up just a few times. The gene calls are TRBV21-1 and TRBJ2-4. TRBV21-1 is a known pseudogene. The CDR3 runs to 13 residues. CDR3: CASSKAWQGIQYF. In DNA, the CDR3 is TGTGCCAGCAGCAAAGCGTGGCAAGGGATTCAGTACTTC.

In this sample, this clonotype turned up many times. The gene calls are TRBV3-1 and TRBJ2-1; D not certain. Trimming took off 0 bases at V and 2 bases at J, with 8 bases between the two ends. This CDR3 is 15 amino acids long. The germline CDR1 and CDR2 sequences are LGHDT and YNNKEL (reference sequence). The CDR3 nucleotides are TGTGCCAGCAGCCAAGATCGAGCCACCTACAATGAGCAGTTCTTC. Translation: CASSQDRATYNEQFF.

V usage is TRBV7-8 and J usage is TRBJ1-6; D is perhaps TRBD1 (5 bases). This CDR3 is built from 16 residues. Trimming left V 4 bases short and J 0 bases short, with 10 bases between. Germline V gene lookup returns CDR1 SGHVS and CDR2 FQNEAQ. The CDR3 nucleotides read TGTGCCAGCAGCTCAACAGGAAGCTCCTATAATTCACCCCTCCACTTT. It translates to CASSSTGSSYNSPLHF. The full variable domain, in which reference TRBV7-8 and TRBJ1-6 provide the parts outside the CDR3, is GAGVSQSPRYKVAKRGQDVALRCDPISGHVSLFWYQQALGQGPEFLTYFQNEAQLDKSGLPSDRFFAERPEGSVSTLKIQRTQQEDSAVYLCASSSTGSSYNSPLHFGNGTRLTVT.

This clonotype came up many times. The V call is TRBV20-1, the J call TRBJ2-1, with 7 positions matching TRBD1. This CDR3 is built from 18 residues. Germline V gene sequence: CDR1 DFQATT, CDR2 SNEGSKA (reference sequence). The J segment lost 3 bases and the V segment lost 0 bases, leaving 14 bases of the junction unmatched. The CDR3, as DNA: TGCAGTGCTAGAGATTTGGAAGGGACAGCGTTCATCTACAATGAGCAGTTCTTC. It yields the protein CSARDLEGTAFIYNEQFF.

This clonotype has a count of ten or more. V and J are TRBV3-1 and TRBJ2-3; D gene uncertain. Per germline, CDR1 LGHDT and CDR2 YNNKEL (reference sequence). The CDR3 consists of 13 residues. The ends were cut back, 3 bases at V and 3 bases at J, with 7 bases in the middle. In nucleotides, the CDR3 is TGTGCCAGCAGCCAGTCTACTACAGATACGCAGTATTTT. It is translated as CASSQSTTDTQYF.

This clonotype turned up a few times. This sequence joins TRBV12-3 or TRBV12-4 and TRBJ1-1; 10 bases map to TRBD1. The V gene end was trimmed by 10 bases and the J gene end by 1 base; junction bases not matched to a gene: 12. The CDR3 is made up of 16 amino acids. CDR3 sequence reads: CATSRGQGIGNTEAFF. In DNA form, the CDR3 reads TGTGCCACCAGCAGGGGACAGGGGATTGGGAACACTGAAGCTTTCTTT.

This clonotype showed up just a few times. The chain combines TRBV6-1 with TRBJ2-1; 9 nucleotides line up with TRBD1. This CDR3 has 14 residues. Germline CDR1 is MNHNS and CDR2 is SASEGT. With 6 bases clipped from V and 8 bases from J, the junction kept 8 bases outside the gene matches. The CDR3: CASRPLDRGDEQFF. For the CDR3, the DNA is TGTGCCAGCAGACCCCTGGACAGGGGTGATGAGCAGTTCTTC.

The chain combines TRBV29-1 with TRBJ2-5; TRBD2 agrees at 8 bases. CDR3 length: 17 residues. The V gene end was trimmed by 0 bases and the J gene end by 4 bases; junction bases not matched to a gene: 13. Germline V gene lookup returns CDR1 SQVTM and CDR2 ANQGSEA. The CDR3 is CSVEDAVAGTLVETQYF. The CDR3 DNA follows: TGCAGCGTTGAAGATGCGGTAGCGGGGACGTTAGTAGAGACCCAGTACTTC. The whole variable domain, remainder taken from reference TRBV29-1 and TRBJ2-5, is SAVISQKPSRDICQRGTSLTIQCQVDSQVTMMFWYRQQPGQSLTLIATANQGSEATYESGFVIDKFPISRPNLTFSTLTVSNMSPEDSSIYLCSVEDAVAGTLVETQYFGPGTRLLVL.

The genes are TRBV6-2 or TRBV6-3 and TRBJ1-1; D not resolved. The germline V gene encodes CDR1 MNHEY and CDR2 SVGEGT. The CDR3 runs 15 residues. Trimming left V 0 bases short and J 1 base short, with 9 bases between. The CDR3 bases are TGTGCCAGCAGTTACTCGCGGACGGAGAACACTGAAGCTTTCTTT. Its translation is CASSYSRTENTEAFF.